Presented here are 25 T cell receptor beta chains from one specimen sequenced in a study of T cell responses to AZD1222 COVID-19 vaccine. The data were produced by immunoSEQ multiplex PCR, yet TCRdb's version contains in-frame clones alone and is incomplete. The table shows under 150,000 clones, with around 90% occurring only once. This material consisted of peripheral blood, taken 28 days after the second AZD1222 dose. The source is an adult who received the AZD1222 COVID-19 vaccine.

This chain links TRBV5-4 with TRBJ1-2, with D unresolved. Trimming shortened V by 2 bases and J by 7 bases, and 12 bases separated the two germline ends. The CDR3 spans 13 residues. Germline V gene sequence: CDR1 SGHNT, CDR2 YYREEE (reference sequence). In DNA form, the CDR3 reads TGTGCCAGCAGCTTTAACGGTCGGAGTGGCTACACCTTC. This sequence encodes CASSFNGRSGYTF.

The CDR3 spells CASRRSQITEAFF. In DNA, the CDR3 is TGTGCCAGCCGCCGGAGCCAGATCACTGAAGCTTTCTTT. V gene TRBV28 combines with J gene TRBJ1-1; D remains unclear. Germline V CDR1 and CDR2: MDHEN, SYDVKM. The CDR3 consists of 13 residues. The V end was cut by 8 bases, the J end by 4 bases, with 14 bases between.

This sequence joins TRBV18 and TRBJ2-7; 7 bases agree with TRBD1. The length of the CDR3 is 17 residues. V lost 6 bases, J lost 4 bases, and 18 bases stayed unmatched. The germline V gene has CDR1 KGHSH and CDR2 LQKENI. In DNA, the CDR3 is TGTGCCAGCTCCCTACAGGGGTCGGGCATAGGCACGTACGAGCAGTACTTC. Translating gives CASSLQGSGIGTYEQYF. Variable domain in full (rest from reference TRBV18 and TRBJ2-7): NAGVMQNPRHLVRRRGQEARLRCSPMKGHSHVYWYRQLPEEGLKFMVYLQKENIIDESGMPKERFSAEFPKEGPSILRIQQVVRGDSAAYFCASSLQGSGIGTYEQYFGPGTRLTVT.

This chain links TRBV10-3 with TRBJ1-1, with D possibly being TRBD1 (6 bases). From germline, CDR1 is ENHRY and CDR2 SYGVKD. The V gene lost 6 bases and the J gene lost 5 bases, with 13 bases spanning the gap. The CDR3 sequence is 13 residues long. The CDR3: CAISLQGATEAFF. The CDR3 coding sequence is TGTGCCATCAGCTTACAGGGCGCAACTGAAGCTTTCTTT.

The V call is TRBV9, the J call TRBJ2-5; D is perhaps TRBD1 (5 bases). The V and J ends lost 1 base and 2 bases respectively, with 12 bases between them. This CDR3 region has 15 residues. Germline V gene lookup returns CDR1 SGDLS and CDR2 YYNGEE. The CDR3 reads CASSVLGARQETQYF. Here the CDR3 DNA reads TGTGCCAGCAGCGTACTAGGGGCGCGGCAAGAGACCCAGTACTTC.

The CDR3 bases are TGTGCCAGCAGTTTAGGGAACCCAGATACGCAGTATTTT. Amino acids: CASSLGNPDTQYF. The genes are TRBV28 and TRBJ2-3; D gene uncertain. Looked up from germline, CDR1 is MDHEN and CDR2 is SYDVKM. The CDR3 length is 13 residues. V was trimmed by 2 bases and J by 4 bases, leaving 7 bases between them.

This chain uses TRBV28 with TRBJ2-5, with a tentative D call TRBD1 (7 bases). CDR1 MDHEN and CDR2 SYDVKM come from the germline V gene. The CDR3 covers 15 residues. V was shortened by 5 bases and J by 5 bases, with 18 bases between the two germline ends. CDR3 sequence (DNA): TGTGCCAGCAGTATCCCCCGGGCAGGGGGGGAGACCCAGTACTTC. It specifies CASSIPRAGGETQYF.

This chain connects TRBV20-1 to TRBJ2-3; unclear D gene. The CDR3 is 13 residues long. Between the trimmed V and J ends, which lost 3 bases and 1 base, there was a span of 8 bases. Germline V CDR1 and CDR2: DFQATT, SNEGSKA (reference sequence). CDR3 coding DNA: TGCAGTGCTAGTCGGCAGGGCACAGATACGCAGTATTTT. It is translated as CSASRQGTDTQYF.

V and J are TRBV3-1 (or the pseudogene TRBV3-2) and TRBJ2-2; D ambiguous. The germline V gene has CDR1 LGHDT and CDR2 YNNKEL (reference sequence). The V end was cut by 1 base, the J end by 4 bases, with 4 bases between. This CDR3 is 13 amino acids long. CDR3 protein: CASSQGTTGELFF. The CDR3 nucleotides read TGTGCCAGCAGCCAAGGCACCACCGGGGAGCTGTTTTTT.

The chain is built from TRBV28 and TRBJ2-1, with 9 bases that match TRBD1. Trimming cost V 6 bases and J 3 bases; bases outside gene matches: 9. The CDR3 is 16 amino acids. The germline V gene encodes CDR1 MDHEN and CDR2 SYDVKM. DNA of the CDR3: TGTGCCAGCAGCCAAACCGGGACAGGGATCTACAATGAGCAGTTCTTC. It specifies CASSQTGTGIYNEQFF. Using reference TRBV28 and TRBJ2-1 for the parts outside the CDR3, the full variable domain is DVKVTQSSRYLVKRTGEKVFLECVQDMDHENMFWYRQDPGLGLRLIYFSYDVKMKEKGDIPEGYSVSREKKERFSLILESASTNQTSMYLCASSQTGTGIYNEQFFGPGTRLTVL.

The V and J genes are TRBV10-2 and TRBJ1-5; D not certain. The V and J ends lost 3 bases and 0 bases respectively, with 9 bases between them. CDR1 WSHSY and CDR2 SAAADI come from the germline V gene. The CDR3 loop spans 15 amino acids. The CDR3: CASSDGSSSNQPQHF. The CDR3 nucleotides are TGCGCCAGCAGTGATGGTAGCAGTAGCAATCAGCCCCAGCATTTT.

This clone occurred once. V gene TRBV15 combines with J gene TRBJ2-7, with D perhaps given as TRBD1 or TRBD2 (5 bases each). Germline V gene lookup returns CDR1 LNHNV and CDR2 YYDKDF (reference sequence). The V end lost 0 bases, the J end lost 6 bases, and 24 bases lay between the germline ends. This CDR3 is 18 amino acids long. The CDR3 loop is CATSRDSHRDPPRSEQYF. The CDR3 DNA is TGTGCCACCAGCAGAGATTCGCACCGGGACCCCCCTCGGAGCGAGCAGTACTTC. Supplemented by reference TRBV15 and TRBJ2-7, the full variable domain reads DAMVIQNPRYQVTQFGKPVTLSCSQTLNHNVMYWYQQKSSQAPKLLFHYYDKDFNNEADTPDNFQSRRPNTSFCFLDIRSPGLGDTAMYLCATSRDSHRDPPRSEQYFGPGTRLTVT.

J is TRBJ2-1 and V is TRBV29-1, with D hard to call. This CDR3 region has 11 residues. V lost 7 bases and J lost 8, with 12 bases in between. In germline, CDR1 is SQVTM, CDR2 ANQGSEA. CDR3 nucleotide sequence: TGCAGCGAAGCGTACGGCGATGAGCAGTTCTTC. Translated, it gives CSEAYGDEQFF.

V usage is TRBV3-1 (or the pseudogene TRBV3-2) and J usage is TRBJ1-2; D is possibly TRBD1 (5 bases). The CDR3 sequence is 13 residues long. The germline V and J ends were trimmed by 4 bases and 4 bases, with 10 bases remaining between them. Germline V gene lookup returns CDR1 LGHDT and CDR2 YNNKEL (reference sequence). The CDR3 DNA sequence: TGTGCCAGCAGCCGGGGGATGAGCTATGGCTACACCTTC. It yields the protein CASSRGMSYGYTF.

The genes are TRBV25-1 and TRBJ2-7; D is unclear. V shed 3 bases and J shed 4 bases, with 10 bases lying between them. Germline loops: CDR1 MGHDK, CDR2 SYGVNS. This CDR3 is built from 13 residues. The CDR3 coding sequence is TGTGCCAGCAGTGAGGGGTCTCGGTACGAGCAGTACTTC. This gives the protein CASSEGSRYEQYF.

V and J are TRBV19 and TRBJ2-5; unclear D gene. With 4 bases removed from V and 4 bases from J, the gap between germline ends came to 10 bases. The CDR3 is made up of 13 amino acids. CDR1 and CDR2 (germline): LNHDA, SQIVND (reference sequence). The CDR3 bases are TGTGCCAGTAGTAAAAACTGGGGAGAGACCCAGTACTTC. Its protein is CASSKNWGETQYF.

This chain links TRBV5-6 with TRBJ2-2; D may be TRBD2 (5 bases). CDR1 and CDR2 from the germline V gene are SGHDT and YYEEEE. The V end was cut by 3 bases, the J end by 6 bases, with 6 bases between. This CDR3 contains 12 residues. CDR3 in amino acids: CASSSRAGELFF. As DNA, the CDR3 is TGTGCCAGCAGCTCGCGGGCCGGGGAGCTGTTTTTT.

V and J are TRBV11-2 and TRBJ2-5, with 8 bases identical to TRBD1. The CDR3 loop spans 15 amino acids. CDR1 is SGHAT and CDR2 is FQNNGV in the germline V gene. V dropped 2 bases and J dropped 4; count of bases not matched to a gene: 6. The CDR3 DNA reads TGTGCCAGCAGCTTATCCGCAGGGGGCCGAGAGACCCAGTACTTC. Its protein is CASSLSAGGRETQYF.

The chain links TRBV5-8 to TRBJ1-1, with 8 nucleotides matching TRBD1. This CDR3 contains 20 residues. The V and J ends lost 4 bases and 1 base, in that order; junction bases with no gene match: 21. CDR1 is SGHTS and CDR2 is YDEGEE in the germline V gene. In DNA form, the CDR3 reads TGTGCCAGCAGCCCAGGTTGGCAGGGGGCCTCTATCGCTAAGAACACTGAAGCTTTCTTT. Translation gives CASSPGWQGASIAKNTEAFF. The full variable domain, its missing parts supplied by reference TRBV5-8 and TRBJ1-1, is EAGVTQSPTHLIKTRGQQATLRCSPISGHTSVYWYQQALGLGLQFLLWYDEGEERNRGNFPPRFSGRQFPNYSSELNVNALELEDSALYLCASSPGWQGASIAKNTEAFFGQGTRLTVV.

The V and J genes are TRBV28 and TRBJ1-5; D gene ambiguous. Germline V gives CDR1 MDHEN, CDR2 SYDVKM. V was pared by 5 bases and J by 11 bases, with 19 bases between. This CDR3 spans 14 amino acids. CDR3 in amino acids: CASSGGRSSVAQHF. The DNA for the CDR3 is TGTGCCAGCAGTGGCGGACGGTCTTCCGTGGCCCAGCATTTT.

The V call is TRBV5-6, the J call TRBJ1-1; D call uncertain. The CDR3 has 16 residues. Germline lookup yields CDR1 SGHDT and CDR2 YYEEEE. Trimming cost V 0 bases and J 0 bases, with 12 bases left between them. The CDR3 sequence: CASSLDIGRMNTEAFF. The CDR3 DNA is TGTGCCAGCAGCTTGGACATCGGACGGATGAACACTGAAGCTTTCTTT. The whole variable domain, remainder taken from reference TRBV5-6 and TRBJ1-1, is DAGVTQSPTHLIKTRGQQVTLRCSPKSGHDTVSWYQQALGQGPQFIFQYYEEEERQRGNFPDRFSGHQFPNYSSELNVNALLLGDSALYLCASSLDIGRMNTEAFFGQGTRLTVV.

The table lists this clone with a few counts. CDR3 nucleotide sequence: TGTGCCAGTTACGATTGGAACACTGAAGCTTTCTTT. This codes for CASYDWNTEAFF. The J gene is TRBJ1-1, the V gene TRBV3-1 (or the pseudogene TRBV3-2), with D unresolved. This CDR3 spans 12 amino acids. Germline V gene data show CDR1 as LGHDT and CDR2 as YNNKEL (reference sequence). Between the trimmed V and J ends, which lost 9 bases and 1 base, there was a span of 9 bases.

The chain couples TRBV13 to TRBJ2-6; D is tentatively TRBD1 or TRBD2 (5 bases each). The ends were cut back, 5 bases at V and 2 bases at J, with 13 bases in the middle. Germline V lookup: CDR1 PRHDT, CDR2 FYEKMQ (reference sequence). The CDR3 length is 16 residues. CDR3 sequence: CASSTRDGAGANVLTF. In DNA form, the CDR3 reads TGTGCCAGCAGCACCCGGGACGGGGCTGGGGCCAACGTCCTGACTTTC.

The CDR3 loop reads CASSPPTGRGPQHF. DNA for the CDR3: TGTGCCAGCAGCCCCCCGACGGGACGGGGACCCCAGCATTTT. The chain employs TRBV7-8 and TRBJ1-5, with D maybe TRBD1 (5 bases). The CDR3 length is 14 residues. V lost 5 bases, J lost 10 bases, and 18 bases lay in between. CDR1 and CDR2 (germline): SGHVS, FQNEAQ.

The chain is built from TRBV7-2 and TRBJ2-7, with a possible D match to TRBD1 (5 bases). CDR3 length: 14 amino acids. Looked up from germline, CDR1 is SGHTA and CDR2 is FQGNSA. The V gene lost 1 base and the J gene lost 7 bases, with 14 bases spanning the gap. The CDR3 DNA follows: TGTGCCAGCAGCTTAGGACAGCCAATTTCGGAGCAGTACGTC. Protein: CASSLGQPISEQYV.